The clone carrying this TCR beta chain was seen only a few times. Its matching antigen is unknown. With V trimmed by 5 bases and J by 1 base, 5 bases remained unmatched. Germline values: CDR1 SEHNR, CDR2 FQNEAQ (reference sequence). This CDR3 region has 15 residues. The PCR made use of 60 Vbeta and 13 Jbeta primers. The data were produced by immunoSEQ multiplex PCR, yet TCRdb's version contains in-frame clones alone and is incomplete. The table has around 74,000 clones, around 78% seen once. The data stem from a study of cytomegalovirus exposure and HLA in healthy donors. General study points: Across donors, presence/absence analyses took sequencing depth to be roughly uniform.

The sequence was collected from a middle-aged man in good health and CMV-seronegative. The material sequenced was PBMCs. The chain carries TRBV7-9 and TRBJ1-1; 9 bases fit TRBD1. CDR3 nucleotide sequence: TGTGCCAGCAGCCTCACGGGACAGGGGAACACTGAAGCTTTCTTT. It is translated as CASSLTGQGNTEAFF.